This TCR beta chain originates from a study of blood T cell repertoires in COVID-19. Looking at the study overall: Whether acute or convalescent, the COVID-19 samples came from the United States, Italy and Spain. From T cells, B-cell-depleted T cells, or PBMCs came the material, which was cDNA or gDNA.

Study processing details: Scientists estimated how many nucleated cells there were by amplifying reference gene primers. Sequenced by immunoSEQ multiplex PCR; TCRdb stores in-frame clones only, minus some. V and J calls plus clone size are reproduced from that table; the DNA served to infer D and trimming. The sample holds under 60,000 clones, approximately 84% seen once. This CDR3 comprises 13 residues. V lost 9 bases to trimming and J lost 2 bases, with 11 bases between them. Germline CDR1 reads KGHDR; CDR2 reads SFDVKD. The sequencing input was peripheral blood. This receptor was obtained from a man aged 55-75 years with acute or convalescent COVID-19. The chain employs TRBV24-1 and TRBJ2-3; TRBD1 might be the D (6 bases). DNA for the CDR3: TGTGCCACCCGGACAGACACCACAGATACGCAGTATTTT. This sequence encodes CATRTDTTDTQYF.